Reported below is one T cell receptor (beta chain). The data were obtained in a study of blood T cells in healthy people across ages. V lost 4 bases, J lost 8 bases, and 8 bases stayed unmatched. Germline CDR1 MGHRA, CDR2 YSYEKL. The CDR3 consists of 14 residues. Combining a sample-barcoded 5' primer with a J-beta primer mix, a second PCR ran for roughly 7 to 12 cycles. TCRdb used MiXCR to reprocess the 5' RACE reads, holding one entry per CDR3 protein. The data show 1.5 million to 2 million distinct CDR3 sequences, around half seen once. Sequencing input: blood. The chain uses TRBV4-1 and TRBJ1-2, with 9 bases matching TRBD1. The TCR was taken from a woman in her thirties or forties in good health. The DNA for the CDR3 is TGCGCCAGCAGCCCGAAAACAGGGGGCGGCGGCTACACCTTC. Translated: CASSPKTGGGGYTF.